These 5 T cell receptor beta chains were all obtained from the same sample, sequenced in a study of cytomegalovirus exposure and HLA in healthy donors. The primer mix had 60 Vbeta and 13 Jbeta primers. Data came from immunoSEQ multiplex PCR; TCRdb stores just in-frame clones and leaves some out. The table shows around 180,000 clones, with about four fifths occurring only once. What was sequenced was PBMCs. These receptors were collected from a man aged 25-45 years in good health and CMV-seropositive.

This clone has a handful of counts. The chain uses TRBV10-1 and TRBJ2-3, with 7 bases identical to TRBD2. Per germline, CDR1 WNHNN and CDR2 SYGVQD (reference sequence). CDR3 length: 17 amino acids. V dropped 0 bases and J dropped 1; count of bases not matched to a gene: 7. As DNA, the CDR3 is TGCGCCAGCAGTGAGTCTCAGGCGGGGGTAGGCACAGATACGCAGTATTTT. Residues: CASSESQAGVGTDTQYF.

Only one count was recorded for this clone. This chain joins TRBV7-9 and TRBJ2-4, with a weak D call TRBD2 (5 bases). The CDR3 extends over 15 amino acids. With 4 bases removed from V and 1 base from J, the gap between germline ends came to 11 bases. Germline CDR1 SEHNR, CDR2 FQNEAQ (reference sequence). The CDR3 here is CASSSVGDAKNIQYF. The CDR3, as DNA: TGTGCCAGCAGCTCAGTGGGAGACGCCAAAAACATTCAGTACTTC.

Points on this clone: One junction end does not reproduce the germline sequence, and a read error may be involved. The V call is TRBV29-1, the J call TRBJ1-2; D perhaps matches TRBD1 (5 bases). The CDR3 is 13 residues long. Germline CDR1 and CDR2: SQVTM and ANQGSEA. As DNA, the CDR3 is TGCGGCGTTGTATCGACAGACCCCAGAGCGCACACCTTC. This gives the protein CGVVSTDPRAHTF.

For this clone: One end of the junction fails to match germline, which may point to a read error. V usage is TRBV10-3 and J usage is TRBJ1-6; 7 nucleotides match TRBD1. Germline V gene sequence: CDR1 ENHRY, CDR2 SYGVKD. The CDR3 is 15 residues long. In DNA form, the CDR3 reads TGTGCCATCAGTGAGCCTGGCCGGACAGGTTCACCCCTCTACTTT. The encoded protein is CAISEPGRTGSPLYF.

The chain couples TRBV30 to TRBJ2-1; no firm D call. The CDR3 is made up of 12 amino acids. V lost 3 bases and J lost 9, with 12 bases in between. Germline V gene lookup returns CDR1 GTSNPN and CDR2 SVGIG (reference sequence). CDR3 amino acids: CAWSADWVEQFF. The CDR3 nucleotides read TGTGCCTGGAGCGCAGACTGGGTTGAGCAGTTCTTC. The variable domain in full, with the rest retrieved from reference TRBV30 and TRBJ2-1, is SQTIHQWPATLVQPVGSPLSLECTVEGTSNPNLYWYRQAAGRGLQLLFYSVGIGQISSEVPQNLSASRPQDRQFILSSKKLLLSDSGFYLCAWSADWVEQFFGPGTRLTVL.